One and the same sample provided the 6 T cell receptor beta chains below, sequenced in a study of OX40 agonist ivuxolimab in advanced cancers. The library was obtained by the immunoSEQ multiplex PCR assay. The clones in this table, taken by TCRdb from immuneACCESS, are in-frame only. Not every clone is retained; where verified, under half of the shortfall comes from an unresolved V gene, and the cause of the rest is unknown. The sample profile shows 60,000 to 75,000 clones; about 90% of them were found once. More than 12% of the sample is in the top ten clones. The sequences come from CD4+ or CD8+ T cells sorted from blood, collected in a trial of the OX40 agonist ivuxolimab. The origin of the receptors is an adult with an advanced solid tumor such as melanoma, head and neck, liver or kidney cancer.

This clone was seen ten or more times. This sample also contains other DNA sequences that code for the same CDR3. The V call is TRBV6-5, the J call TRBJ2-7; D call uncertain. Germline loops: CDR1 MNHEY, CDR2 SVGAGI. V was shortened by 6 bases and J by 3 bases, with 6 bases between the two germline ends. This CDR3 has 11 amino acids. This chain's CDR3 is CASSAGYEQYF. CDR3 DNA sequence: TGTGCCAGCAGCGCAGGCTACGAGCAGTACTTC.

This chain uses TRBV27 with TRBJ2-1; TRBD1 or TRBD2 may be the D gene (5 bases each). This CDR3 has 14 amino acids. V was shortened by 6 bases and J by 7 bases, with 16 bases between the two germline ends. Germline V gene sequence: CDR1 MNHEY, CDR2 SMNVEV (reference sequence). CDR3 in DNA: TGTGCCAGCAGCGGGACGGATGGGGGTAATGAGCAGTTCTTC. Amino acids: CASSGTDGGNEQFF.

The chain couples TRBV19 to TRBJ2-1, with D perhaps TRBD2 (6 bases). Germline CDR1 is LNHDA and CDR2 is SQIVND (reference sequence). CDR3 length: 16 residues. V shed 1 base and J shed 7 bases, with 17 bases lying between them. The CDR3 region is CASSIGADYLSNEQFF. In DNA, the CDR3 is TGTGCCAGTAGTATAGGGGCGGACTACCTTTCTAATGAGCAGTTCTTC.

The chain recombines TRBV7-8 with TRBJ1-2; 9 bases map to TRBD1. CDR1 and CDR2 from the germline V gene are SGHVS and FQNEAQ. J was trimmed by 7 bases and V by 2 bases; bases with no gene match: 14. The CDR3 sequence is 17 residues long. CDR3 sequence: CASSLRDRDLLIGGYTF. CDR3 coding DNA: TGTGCCAGCAGCTTACGGGACAGGGACCTCTTAATTGGTGGCTACACCTTC.

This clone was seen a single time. The CDR3 DNA follows: TGTGCCAGCAGTGAAGCCCCATTGTTAGCGGGTAGCTCCTACAATGAGCAGTTCTTC. Its protein is CASSEAPLLAGSSYNEQFF. This sequence joins TRBV6-1 and TRBJ2-1; 7 positions agree with TRBD2. The ends lost 0 bases at V and 0 bases at J; junction bases unmatched: 11. This CDR3 spans 19 amino acids. Germline CDR1 MNHNS, CDR2 SASEGT.

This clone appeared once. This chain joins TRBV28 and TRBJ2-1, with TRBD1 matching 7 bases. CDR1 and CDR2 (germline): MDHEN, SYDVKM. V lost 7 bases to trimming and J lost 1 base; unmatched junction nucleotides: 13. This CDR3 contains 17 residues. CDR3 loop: CASTMWVTGTSYNEQFF. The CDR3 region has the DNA TGTGCCAGCACCATGTGGGTGACAGGGACGTCCTACAATGAGCAGTTCTTC. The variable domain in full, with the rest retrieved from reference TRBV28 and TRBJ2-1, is DVKVTQSSRYLVKRTGEKVFLECVQDMDHENMFWYRQDPGLGLRLIYFSYDVKMKEKGDIPEGYSVSREKKERFSLILESASTNQTSMYLCASTMWVTGTSYNEQFFGPGTRLTVL.